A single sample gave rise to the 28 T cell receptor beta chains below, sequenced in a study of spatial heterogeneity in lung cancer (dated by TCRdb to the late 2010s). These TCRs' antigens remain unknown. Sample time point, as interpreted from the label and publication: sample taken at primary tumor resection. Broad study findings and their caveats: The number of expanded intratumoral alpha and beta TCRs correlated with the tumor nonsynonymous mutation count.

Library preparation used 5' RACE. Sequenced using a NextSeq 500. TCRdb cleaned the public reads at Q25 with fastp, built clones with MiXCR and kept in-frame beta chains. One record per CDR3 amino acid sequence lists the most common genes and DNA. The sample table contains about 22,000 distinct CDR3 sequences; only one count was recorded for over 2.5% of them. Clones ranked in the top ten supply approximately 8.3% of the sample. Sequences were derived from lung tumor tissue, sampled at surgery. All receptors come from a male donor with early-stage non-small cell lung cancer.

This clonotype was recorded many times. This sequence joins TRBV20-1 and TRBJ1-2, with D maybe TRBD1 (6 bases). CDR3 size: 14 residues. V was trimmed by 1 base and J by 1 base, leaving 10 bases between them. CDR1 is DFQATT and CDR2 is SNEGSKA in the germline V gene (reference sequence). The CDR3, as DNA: TGCAGTGCTAGAGGACAGGCATTTAACTATGGCTACACCTTC. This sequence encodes CSARGQAFNYGYTF.

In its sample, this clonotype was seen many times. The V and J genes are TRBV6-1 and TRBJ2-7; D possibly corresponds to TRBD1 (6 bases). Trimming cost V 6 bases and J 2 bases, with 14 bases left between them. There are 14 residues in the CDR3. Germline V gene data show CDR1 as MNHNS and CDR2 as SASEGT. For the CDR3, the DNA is TGTGCCAGCAGAGCGCCGGGACACCCCTACGAGCAGTACTTC. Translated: CASRAPGHPYEQYF.

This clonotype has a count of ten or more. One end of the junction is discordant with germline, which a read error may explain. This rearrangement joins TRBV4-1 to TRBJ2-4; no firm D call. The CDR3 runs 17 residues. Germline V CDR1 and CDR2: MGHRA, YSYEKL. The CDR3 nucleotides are TGCGCCAGCAGCCAAGATAAGAGTCCAGCAGCCCAAAACATTCAGTACTTC. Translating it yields CASSQDKSPAAQNIQYF.

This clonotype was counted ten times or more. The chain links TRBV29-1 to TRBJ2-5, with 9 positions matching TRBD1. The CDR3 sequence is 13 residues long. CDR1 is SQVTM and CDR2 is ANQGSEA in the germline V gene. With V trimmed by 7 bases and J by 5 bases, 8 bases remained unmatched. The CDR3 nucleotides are TGCAGCGCTGGGGGACAGGGAACGGAGACCCAGTACTTC. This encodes CSAGGQGTETQYF.

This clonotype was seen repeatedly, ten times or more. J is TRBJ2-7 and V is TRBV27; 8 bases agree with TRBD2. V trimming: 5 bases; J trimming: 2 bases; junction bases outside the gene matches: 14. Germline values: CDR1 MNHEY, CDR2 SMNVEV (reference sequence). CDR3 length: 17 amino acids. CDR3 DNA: TGTGCCAGCAGTCAATCGGGTCTAGCGGGCGGCGCCTACGAGCAGTACTTC. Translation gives CASSQSGLAGGAYEQYF.

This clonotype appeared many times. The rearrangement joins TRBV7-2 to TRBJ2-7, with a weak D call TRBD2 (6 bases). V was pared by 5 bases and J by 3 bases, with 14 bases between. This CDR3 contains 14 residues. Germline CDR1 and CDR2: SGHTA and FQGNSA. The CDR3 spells CASSPSVSGYEQYF. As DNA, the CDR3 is TGTGCCAGCAGCCCATCGGTTAGCGGCTACGAGCAGTACTTC.

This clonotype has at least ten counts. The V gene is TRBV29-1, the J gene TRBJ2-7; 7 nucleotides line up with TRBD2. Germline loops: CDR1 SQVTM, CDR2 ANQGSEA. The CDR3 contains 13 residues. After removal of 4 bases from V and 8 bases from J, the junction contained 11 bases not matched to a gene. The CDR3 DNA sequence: TGCAGCGTTGTAGAGGGGACTAAAAACAAGCAGTACTTC. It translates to CSVVEGTKNKQYF.

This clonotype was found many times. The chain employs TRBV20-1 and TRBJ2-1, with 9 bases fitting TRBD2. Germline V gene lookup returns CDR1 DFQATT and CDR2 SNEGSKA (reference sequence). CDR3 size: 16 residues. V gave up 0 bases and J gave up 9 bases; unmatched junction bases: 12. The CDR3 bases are TGCAGTGCTAGAGACCCGGGACTAGCCCTTCTCGGTGAGCAGTTCTTC. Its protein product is CSARDPGLALLGEQFF.

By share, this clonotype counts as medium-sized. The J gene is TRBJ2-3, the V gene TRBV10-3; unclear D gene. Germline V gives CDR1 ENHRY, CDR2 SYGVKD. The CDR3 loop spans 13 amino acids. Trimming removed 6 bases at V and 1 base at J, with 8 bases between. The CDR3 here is CAIRSRGTDTQYF. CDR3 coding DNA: TGTGCCATCAGGTCACGGGGCACAGATACGCAGTATTTT.

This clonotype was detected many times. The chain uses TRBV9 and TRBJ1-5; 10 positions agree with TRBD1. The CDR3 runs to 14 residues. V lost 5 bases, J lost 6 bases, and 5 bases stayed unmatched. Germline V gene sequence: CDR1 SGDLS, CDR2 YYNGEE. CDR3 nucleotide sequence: TGTGCCAGCAGTCGACAGGGGGCCCTTCAGCCCCAGCATTTT. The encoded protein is CASSRQGALQPQHF.

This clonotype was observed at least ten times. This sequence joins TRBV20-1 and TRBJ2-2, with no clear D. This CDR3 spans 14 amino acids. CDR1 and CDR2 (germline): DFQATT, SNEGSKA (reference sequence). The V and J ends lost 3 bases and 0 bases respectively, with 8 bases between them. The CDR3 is CSARRAANTGELFF. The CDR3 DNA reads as TGCAGTGCTAGGCGAGCCGCGAACACCGGGGAGCTGTTTTTT.

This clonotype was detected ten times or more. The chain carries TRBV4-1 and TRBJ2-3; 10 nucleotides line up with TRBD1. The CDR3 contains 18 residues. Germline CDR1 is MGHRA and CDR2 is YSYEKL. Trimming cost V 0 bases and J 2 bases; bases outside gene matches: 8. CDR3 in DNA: TGCGCCAGCAGCCAAGAACTCTCCGGGACAGGGGCCACAGATACGCAGTATTTT. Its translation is CASSQELSGTGATDTQYF.

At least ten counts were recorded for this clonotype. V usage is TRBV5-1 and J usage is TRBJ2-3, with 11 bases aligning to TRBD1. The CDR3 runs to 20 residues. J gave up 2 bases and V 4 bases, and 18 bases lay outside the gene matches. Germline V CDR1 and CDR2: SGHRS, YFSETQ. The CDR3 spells CASSPGQGARNGEFTDTQYF. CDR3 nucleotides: TGCGCCAGCAGCCCCGGACAGGGGGCGCGAAACGGCGAATTCACAGATACGCAGTATTTT.

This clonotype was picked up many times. The DNA for the CDR3 is TGTGCCAGCAGCTTGACGGGACTAGCGGCATCTTCGTCCTACAATGAGCAGTTCTTC. Translating it yields CASSLTGLAASSSYNEQFF. This chain joins TRBV7-2 and TRBJ2-1; 11 bases are shared with TRBD2. CDR3 length: 19 residues. Germline CDR1 SGHTA, CDR2 FQGNSA. The V and J ends lost 3 bases and 1 base, in that order; junction bases with no gene match: 11.

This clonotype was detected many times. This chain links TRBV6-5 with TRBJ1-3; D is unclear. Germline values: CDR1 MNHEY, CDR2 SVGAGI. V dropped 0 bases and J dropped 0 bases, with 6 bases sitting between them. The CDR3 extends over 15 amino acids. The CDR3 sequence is CASSYSRSSGNTIYF. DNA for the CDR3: TGTGCCAGCAGTTACTCTAGGAGCTCTGGAAACACCATATATTTT.

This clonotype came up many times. The CDR3 coding sequence is TGCGCCAGCAGCTTGGGGGCAGGGGGCACTGAAGCTTTCTTT. This translates into CASSLGAGGTEAFF. V gene TRBV5-1 combines with J gene TRBJ1-1; TRBD1 matches at 7 bases. The CDR3 extends over 14 amino acids. Germline lookup yields CDR1 SGHRS and CDR2 YFSETQ. J gave up 4 bases and V 0 bases, and 3 bases lay outside the gene matches.

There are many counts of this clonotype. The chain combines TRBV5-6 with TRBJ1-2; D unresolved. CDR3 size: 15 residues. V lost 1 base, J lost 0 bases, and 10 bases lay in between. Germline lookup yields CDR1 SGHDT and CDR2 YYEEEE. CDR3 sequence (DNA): TGTGCCAGCAGCTTGAAATACGGGGCTAACTATGGCTACACCTTC. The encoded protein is CASSLKYGANYGYTF.

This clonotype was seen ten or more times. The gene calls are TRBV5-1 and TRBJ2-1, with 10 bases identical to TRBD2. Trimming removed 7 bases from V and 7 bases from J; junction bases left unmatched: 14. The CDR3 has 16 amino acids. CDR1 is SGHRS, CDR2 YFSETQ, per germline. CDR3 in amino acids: CASCPLAGISWNEQFF. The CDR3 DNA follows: TGCGCCAGCTGCCCACTAGCGGGAATTAGTTGGAATGAGCAGTTCTTC.

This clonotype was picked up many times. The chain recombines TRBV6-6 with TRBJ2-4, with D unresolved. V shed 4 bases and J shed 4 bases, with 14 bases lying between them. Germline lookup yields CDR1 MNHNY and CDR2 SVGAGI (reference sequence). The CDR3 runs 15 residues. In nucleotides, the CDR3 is TGTGCCAGCAGTTCGGCAACACAAGGGAAAAACATTCAGTACTTC. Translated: CASSSATQGKNIQYF.

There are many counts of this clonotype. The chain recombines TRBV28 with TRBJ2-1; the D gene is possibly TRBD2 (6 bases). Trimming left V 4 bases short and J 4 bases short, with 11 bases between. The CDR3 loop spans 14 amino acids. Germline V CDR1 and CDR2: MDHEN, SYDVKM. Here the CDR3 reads CASSSLRGYNEQFF. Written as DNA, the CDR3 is TGTGCCAGCAGTTCCCTCCGGGGGTACAATGAGCAGTTCTTC. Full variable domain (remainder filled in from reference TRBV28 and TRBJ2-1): DVKVTQSSRYLVKRTGEKVFLECVQDMDHENMFWYRQDPGLGLRLIYFSYDVKMKEKGDIPEGYSVSREKKERFSLILESASTNQTSMYLCASSSLRGYNEQFFGPGTRLTVL.

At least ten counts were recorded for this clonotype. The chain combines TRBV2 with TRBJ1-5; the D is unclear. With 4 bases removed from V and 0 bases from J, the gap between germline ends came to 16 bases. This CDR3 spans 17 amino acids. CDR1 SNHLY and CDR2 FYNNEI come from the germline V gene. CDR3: CASSGSRTADSNQPQHF. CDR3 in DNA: TGTGCCAGCAGTGGGAGCCGGACGGCAGATAGCAATCAGCCCCAGCATTTT.

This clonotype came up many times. Here the CDR3 DNA reads TGTGCCAGCAGCCCACAGGGGGTTATGAACACTGAAGCTTTCTTT. Translation gives CASSPQGVMNTEAFF. This rearrangement joins TRBV3-1 to TRBJ1-1, with 8 bases that match TRBD1. Germline V gene sequence: CDR1 LGHDT, CDR2 YNNKEL (reference sequence). V was clipped by 4 bases and J by 0 bases; unmatched bases: 4. The length of the CDR3 is 15 residues.

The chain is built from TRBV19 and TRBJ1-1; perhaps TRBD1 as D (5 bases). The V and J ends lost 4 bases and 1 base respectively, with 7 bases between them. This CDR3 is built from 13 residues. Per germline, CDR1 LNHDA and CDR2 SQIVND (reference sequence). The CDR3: CASSRQGNTEAFF. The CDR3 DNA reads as TGTGCCAGTAGTAGGCAGGGGAACACTGAAGCTTTCTTT.

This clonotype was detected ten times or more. CDR3 loop: CATSERGESPDYGYTF. CDR3 DNA sequence: TGTGCCACCAGTGAAAGAGGAGAGAGCCCCGACTATGGCTACACCTTC. The genes are TRBV24-1 and TRBJ1-2; D remains ambiguous. The V gene lost 4 bases and the J gene lost 3 bases, with 17 bases spanning the gap. Germline V lookup: CDR1 KGHDR, CDR2 SFDVKD. The CDR3 is 16 amino acids.

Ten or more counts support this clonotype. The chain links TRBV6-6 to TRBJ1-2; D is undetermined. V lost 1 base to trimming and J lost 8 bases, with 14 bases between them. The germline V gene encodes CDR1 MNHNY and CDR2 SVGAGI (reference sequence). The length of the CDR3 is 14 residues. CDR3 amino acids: CASSYWPLDQGYTF. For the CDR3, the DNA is TGTGCCAGCAGTTACTGGCCCCTCGATCAGGGCTACACCTTC.

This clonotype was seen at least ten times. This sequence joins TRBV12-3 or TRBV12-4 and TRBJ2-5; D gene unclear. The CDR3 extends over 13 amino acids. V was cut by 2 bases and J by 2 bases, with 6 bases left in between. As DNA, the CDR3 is TGTGCCAGCAGTTTAATAGGTCAAGAGACCCAGTACTTC. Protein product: CASSLIGQETQYF.

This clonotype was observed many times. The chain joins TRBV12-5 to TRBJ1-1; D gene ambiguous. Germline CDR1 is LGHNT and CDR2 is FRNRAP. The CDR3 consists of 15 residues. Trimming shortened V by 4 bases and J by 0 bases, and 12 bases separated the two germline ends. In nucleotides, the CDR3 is TGTGCTAGTGGTTCAAACTCTCGGATGAACACTGAAGCTTTCTTT. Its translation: CASGSNSRMNTEAFF.

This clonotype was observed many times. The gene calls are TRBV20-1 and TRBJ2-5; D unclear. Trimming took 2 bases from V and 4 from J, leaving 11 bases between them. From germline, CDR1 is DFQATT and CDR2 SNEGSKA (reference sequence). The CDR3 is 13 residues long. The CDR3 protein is CSARKPRPETQYF. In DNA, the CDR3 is TGCAGTGCTAGAAAACCGAGACCAGAGACCCAGTACTTC.